The rows below give T cell receptor beta chains drawn from one sample of a study of T-cell reconstitution after alpha-beta-depleted transplantation in children. Each CDR3 protein is one row after TCRdb ran MiXCR on the PCR reads. The table records just over 350,000 distinct CDR3 sequences, roughly 15% of them present only once. The sample in question was PBMCs, obtained from the stem cell graft. These receptors originate from a human donor who donated a stem cell graft to a child with Fanconi anemia. The CDR3 runs from the conserved cysteine through the conserved F or W. Fields, in order: D gene, V gene, clone size, J gene, CDR3 DNA, CDR3 protein. A D gene is named only where the DNA matches it firmly. A row's size may be missing; if present it is once, few, many or a size class.

-	TRBV12-3/TRBV12-4	few	TRBJ1-1	TGTGCCAGCAGTTTGGGGAGGGCCCCTTTCTTT	CASSLGRAPFF
TRBD2	TRBV6-1	few	TRBJ2-3	TGTGCCACACGGGACAGCGGGGGGGATACGCAGTATTTT	CATRDSGGDTQYF
-	TRBV7-2	-	TRBJ1-3	TGTGCCAGCAGCTTAGCCCTGGGCGGCACCATATATTTT	CASSLALGGTIYF
-	TRBV30	few	TRBJ1-3	TGTGCCTGGAGTGCCCCGGACACAGCTGGAAACACCATATATTTT	CAWSAPDTAGNTIYF
TRBD2	TRBV7-2	-	TRBJ2-3	TGTGCCAGCAGCTTAGCGCCGGGACTAGCGGGGTTTAGCACAGATACGCAGTATTTT	CASSLAPGLAGFSTDTQYF
TRBD1	TRBV12-3/TRBV12-4	-	TRBJ1-1	TGTGCCAGCAGTTTTTTGACAGGGTCCACTGAAGCTTTCTTT	CASSFLTGSTEAFF
-	TRBV30	-	TRBJ2-2	TGTGCCTGGAGACTACTCATTGGGGACACCAGGACGGGAACCGGGGAGCTGTTTTTT	CAWRLLIGDTRTGTGELFF
-	TRBV6-2/TRBV6-3	many	TRBJ2-1	TGTGCCAGCAGTTATACTCAGGGATTTAATGAGCAGTTCTTC	CASSYTQGFNEQFF
-	TRBV20-1	many	TRBJ1-5	TGCAGTGCTACAGACAATAGCAATCAGCCCCAGCATTTT	CSATDNSNQPQHF
-	TRBV20-1	many	TRBJ2-7	TGCAGTGCTGAAACAGGGACCTACGAGCAGTACTTC	CSAETGTYEQYF
-	TRBV5-1	few	TRBJ2-2	TGCGCCAGCAGCCAGGGAGCAAGAGCCACCGGGGAGCTGTTTTTT	CASSQGARATGELFF
TRBD1	TRBV12-5	many	TRBJ2-7	TGTGCTAGTGGTCTTGACAGGGGCTACGAGCAGTACTTC	CASGLDRGYEQYF
TRBD2	TRBV5-1	many	TRBJ2-1	TGCGCCAGCAGCTTGGTCCTAGCGGGCCCCAATGAGCAGTTCTTC	CASSLVLAGPNEQFF
TRBD1	TRBV5-1	-	TRBJ2-3	TGCGCCAGCAGCGCGCTAAGGGACAGTCAGACTTCAGATACGCAGTATTTT	CASSALRDSQTSDTQYF
-	TRBV29-1	-	TRBJ2-5	TGCAGCGTGGAACAGCACCAAGAGACCCAGTACTTC	CSVEQHQETQYF
TRBD1	TRBV5-5	many	TRBJ2-5	TGTGCCAGCAGCTCCGGGACAGGGACAGAGACCCAGTACTTC	CASSSGTGTETQYF
-	TRBV30	-	TRBJ1-1	TGTGCCTGGAGTGTCGGGGGTGCCACTGAAGCTTTCTTT	CAWSVGGATEAFF
TRBD2	TRBV20-1	few	TRBJ2-1	TGCAGTGCTAAAGGACTAGCGGGGGGGCCCTCCTACAATGAGCAGTTCTTC	CSAKGLAGGPSYNEQFF
-	TRBV28	-	TRBJ2-5	TGTGCCAGCAGTCCCTCCTTGACACCCGAGACCCAGTACTTC	CASSPSLTPETQYF
-	TRBV30	-	TRBJ1-1	TGTGCCTGGAGTGAAAAGGGTAGAGGCACTGAAGCTTTCTTT	CAWSEKGRGTEAFF
TRBD2	TRBV10-2	many	TRBJ2-1	TGCGCCAGCTCAACTAGCGTGGGTGAGCAGTTCTTC	CASSTSVGEQFF
-	TRBV10-3	-	TRBJ1-4	TGTGCCATCTCCCCCGCTCCTCCGGGGTATAATGAAAAACTGTTTTTT	CAISPAPPGYNEKLFF
-	TRBV5-1	-	TRBJ2-2	TGCGCCAGCAGCTTGGTAGGCAGCACCGGGGAGCTGTTTTTT	CASSLVGSTGELFF
TRBD1	TRBV5-1	-	TRBJ2-5	TGCGCCAGCAGCTTCTACGGGACAGGGGAAGAGACCCAGTACTTC	CASSFYGTGEETQYF
TRBD1	TRBV29-1	-	TRBJ2-2	TGCAGCGCCGTCCCGGGACAGTCGAACACCGGGGAGCTGTTTTTT	CSAVPGQSNTGELFF
-	TRBV29-1	many	TRBJ2-7	TGCAGCGTTTTTCTGGTGGGCTACGAGCAGTACTTC	CSVFLVGYEQYF
TRBD1	TRBV5-1	once	TRBJ2-3	TGCGCCAGCAGTGACAGGGACAGGGGACGCACAGATACGCAGTATTTT	CASSDRDRGRTDTQYF
-	TRBV20-1	-	TRBJ1-4	TGCAGTGCTAGGAGTCCAGGATCAGAAAAACTGTTTTTT	CSARSPGSEKLFF
-	TRBV6-5	-	TRBJ1-2	TGTGCCAGCAGTTACTCGATGGGCCCAATTTCGGGCTACACCTTC	CASSYSMGPISGYTF
TRBD1	TRBV6-2/TRBV6-3	many	TRBJ2-3	TGTGCCAGCCTTAGACAGGGCCGCACAGATACGCAGTATTTT	CASLRQGRTDTQYF
-	TRBV5-5	-	TRBJ1-6	TGTGCCAGCAGCTTGGGGGCAGGGACTTCACCCCTCCACTTT	CASSLGAGTSPLHF
TRBD1	TRBV12-3/TRBV12-4	few	TRBJ1-2	TGTGCCAGCAGTGCTCAGGGGGCGTGGGGCTACACCTTC	CASSAQGAWGYTF
-	TRBV24-1	many	TRBJ1-1	TGTGCCACCGGAGAAGCTTTCTTT	CATGEAFF
-	TRBV6-2/TRBV6-3	-	TRBJ1-5	TGTGCCACCCAGAATGGATATAGCAATCAGCCCCAGCATTTT	CATQNGYSNQPQHF
-	TRBV7-2	few	TRBJ1-2	TGTGCCAGCAGCTTAGATCAAGGGACGTATGGCTACACCTTC	CASSLDQGTYGYTF
-	TRBV18	few	TRBJ2-7	TGTGCCAGCTCACCACTGGGGGGCTACGAGCAGTACTTC	CASSPLGGYEQYF
TRBD1	TRBV5-1	many	TRBJ2-5	TGCGCCAGCAGCTCGGGACAGCTCCAAGAGACCCAGTACTTC	CASSSGQLQETQYF